This T cell receptor beta chain was documented in a study of post-analysis software for immune sequencing data. On the study more broadly: There were relapsing-remitting, secondary progressive and progressive-relapsing multiple sclerosis among the disease courses included.

Study-wide results and limits: Those with multiple sclerosis, the patient group, showed significantly lower normalized Chao1 diversity than controls. When patients were compared with controls, 4 or 5 TRBV segments were more frequent, TRBV5-6, TRBV5-1 and TRBV20-1 among them.

This clonotype occurred a few times. Its antigen remains unknown. Germline-derived CDR1 and CDR2 are SGHTA and FQGTGA. The CDR3 is made up of 15 amino acids. V lost 3 bases, J lost 6 bases, and 16 bases lay in between. cDNA libraries for TCR beta contained unique molecular identifiers. Around 460,000 cDNA molecules came from around 1 to 9.1 million T cells. TCRdb re-called the PCR reads with MiXCR, one entry per CDR3 protein. Of some 890,000 distinct CDR3 sequences in the sample, roughly 50% are singletons; the top ten hold roughly 4.4%. The chain has TRBV7-3 and TRBJ2-3; tentatively, D is TRBD2 (6 bases). This clonotype originated in a girl between 5 and 17 years old with multiple sclerosis. Sequences were obtained from blood. The CDR3 sequence: CASSFRPGEGDTQYF. The DNA for the CDR3 is TGTGCCAGCAGCTTCCGGCCGGGGGAAGGTGATACGCAGTATTTT.